These 5 T cell receptor beta chains were all obtained from the same sample, sequenced in a study of blood T cells in healthy people across ages. The authors ran a second PCR of 7 to 11 cycles using a sample-barcoded 5' primer and a J-beta primer mix. MiXCR, run by TCRdb on the 5' RACE reads, gives a single entry per CDR3 protein. The table has about 1.4 million distinct CDR3 sequences, 59% seen once; the top ten hold roughly 7%. The sample taken for sequencing was blood. These receptors were collected from a man between 18 and 29 years old in good health.

CDR3 in DNA: TGTGCCAGCAGTTCCGTCGTAGCCTACGAGCAGTACTTC. This translates into CASSSVVAYEQYF. The rearrangement uses TRBV6-5 and TRBJ2-5; D is unresolved. The end of the DNA fits TRBJ2-7 better, so the J call may be wrong. Germline lookup yields CDR1 MNHEY and CDR2 SVGAGI. The CDR3 has 13 amino acids.

The genes are TRBV7-9 and TRBJ2-1; 8 bases are a match to TRBD2. The CDR3 extends over 16 amino acids. Germline CDR1 reads SEHNR; CDR2 reads FQNEAQ (reference sequence). J lost 4 bases, V lost 1 base, and 6 bases had no gene match. For the CDR3, the DNA is TGTGCCAGCAGCTTAGTCGTAGCGGGGATTTACAATGAGCAGTTCTTC. This encodes CASSLVVAGIYNEQFF.

J is TRBJ1-1 and V is TRBV5-4, with D possibly matching TRBD1 (5 bases). V was clipped by 3 bases and J by 4 bases, with 13 bases between them. Germline loops: CDR1 SGHNT, CDR2 YYREEE (reference sequence). The CDR3 contains 14 residues. CDR3 nucleotide sequence: TGTGCCAGCAGCTCGGGACTGGGTGGCACTGAAGCTTTCTTT. This encodes CASSSGLGGTEAFF.

In this sample, this clonotype turned up a few times. The chain couples TRBV29-1 to TRBJ2-5; D gene ambiguous. V was trimmed by 0 bases and J by 4 bases, leaving 9 bases between them. This CDR3 is built from 13 residues. CDR1 SQVTM and CDR2 ANQGSEA come from the germline V gene. The CDR3 DNA follows: TGCAGCGTTGAAGAGTCGGCTAGAGAGACCCAGTACTTC. Amino acids: CSVEESARETQYF.

This chain uses TRBV4-1 with TRBJ2-7, with 7 bases fitting TRBD1. CDR1 is MGHRA, CDR2 YSYEKL, per germline. Unmatched junction bases numbered 3, after V lost 1 base and J lost 3 bases. This CDR3 comprises 14 residues. The CDR3 here is CASSQARTGYEQYF. The CDR3 DNA reads TGCGCCAGCAGCCAAGCCCGGACAGGCTACGAGCAGTACTTC.